What follows is one T cell receptor beta chain and its context. Its antigen remains unknown. TCRdb used MiXCR to reprocess the 5' RACE reads, holding one entry per CDR3 protein. The sample consists of hundreds of thousands of distinct CDR3 sequences, under 14% of them appearing once. The record originates from a study of T cells after yellow fever vaccination. Findings and caveats of the study: FACS-sorted repertoires might harbor abundant contaminating clonotypes from the bulk population.

The receptor comes from a man between 18 and 29 years old who received the YFV17D yellow fever vaccine. Sample: PBMCs, taken on the day of the first yellow fever vaccination.

The CDR3: CASSSLGREVAFF. CDR3 nucleotide sequence: TGTGCCAGCAGCTCCCTTGGTAGAGAAGTAGCTTTCTTT. The chain uses TRBV7-9 and TRBJ1-1; D not resolved. CDR3 length equals 13 residues. V was cut by 4 bases and J by 10 bases, with 16 bases left in between. Germline assignment: CDR1 SEHNR and CDR2 FQNEAQ (reference sequence).